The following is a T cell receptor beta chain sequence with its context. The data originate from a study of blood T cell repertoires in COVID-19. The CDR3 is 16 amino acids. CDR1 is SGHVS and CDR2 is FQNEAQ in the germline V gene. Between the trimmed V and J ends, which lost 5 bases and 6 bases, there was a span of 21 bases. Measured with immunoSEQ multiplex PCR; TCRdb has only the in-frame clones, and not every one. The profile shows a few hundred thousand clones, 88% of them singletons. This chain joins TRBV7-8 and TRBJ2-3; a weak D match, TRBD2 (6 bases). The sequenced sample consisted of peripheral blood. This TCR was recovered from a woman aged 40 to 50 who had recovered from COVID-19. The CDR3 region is CASSLPRDLSRDTQYF. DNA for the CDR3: TGTGCCAGCAGCCTCCCCCGGGACTTGAGCAGGGATACGCAGTATTTT.